A selection of T cell receptor beta chains follows, all from one sample in a study of early T cells in non-severe SARS-CoV-2 infection. One entry per CDR3 protein results from TCRdb running MiXCR on the 5' RACE reads. The table shows 70,000 to 90,000 distinct CDR3 sequences, with about 10% occurring only once. The sequenced sample consisted of whole blood. Every receptor here comes from an adult who was a healthcare worker with PCR-confirmed SARS-CoV-2 infection or an uninfected control (not recorded which). Both conserved end residues are part of each CDR3. D genes are given only for firm matches. Some rows mark clone size as missing; the rest say once, few, many or name a class of expanded clone.

J gene: TRBJ2-1
V gene: TRBV6-5
clone size: many
D gene: TRBD2
CDR3 DNA: TGTGCCAGCAGTTACTCCTTAGCGGGGGGGCAGAACAATGAGCAGTTCTTC
CDR3 protein: CASSYSLAGGQNNEQFF

J gene: TRBJ2-7
V gene: TRBV20-1
clone size: few
D gene: TRBD1
CDR3 DNA: TGCAGTGCTAGAGCTATGGACAGGGGCGACTACGAGCAGTACTTC
CDR3 protein: CSARAMDRGDYEQYF

J gene: TRBJ1-6
V gene: TRBV20-1
clone size: few
D gene: -
CDR3 DNA: TGCAGTGCCGGAGGCCAGGGTAGTTCACCCCTCCACTTT
CDR3 protein: CSAGGQGSSPLHF

J gene: TRBJ2-1
V gene: TRBV20-1
clone size: -
D gene: -
CDR3 DNA: TGCAGTACTAGACCCGACTACTACAATGAGCAGTTCTTC
CDR3 protein: CSTRPDYYNEQFF

J gene: TRBJ2-3
V gene: TRBV15
clone size: few
D gene: TRBD1
CDR3 DNA: TGTGCCACCAGCACCGGGGACAGGGCCACAGATACGCAGTATTTT
CDR3 protein: CATSTGDRATDTQYF

J gene: TRBJ1-1
V gene: TRBV7-9
clone size: few
D gene: -
CDR3 DNA: TGTGCCAGCAGCTTAGGCAGGGCGAACACTGAAGCTTTCTTT
CDR3 protein: CASSLGRANTEAFF

J gene: TRBJ2-7
V gene: TRBV5-1
clone size: few
D gene: -
CDR3 DNA: TGCGCCAGCAGCCGAGCGGAGGAAGGGTACGAGCAGTACTTC
CDR3 protein: CASSRAEEGYEQYF

J gene: TRBJ2-7
V gene: TRBV7-2
clone size: many
D gene: -
CDR3 DNA: TGTGCCAGCAGCCCCTTCAAGAGTCCCTCCGAGCAGTACTTC
CDR3 protein: CASSPFKSPSEQYF

J gene: TRBJ1-2
V gene: TRBV6-6
clone size: many
D gene: -
CDR3 DNA: TGTGCCAGCAGTTACGGACCGACTTACTATGGCTACACCTTC
CDR3 protein: CASSYGPTYYGYTF

J gene: TRBJ1-4
V gene: TRBV5-1
clone size: few
D gene: -
CDR3 DNA: TGCGCCAGCAGCCTAAAGTGGGGGAATGAAAAACTGTTTTTT
CDR3 protein: CASSLKWGNEKLFF

J gene: TRBJ2-7
V gene: TRBV29-1
clone size: -
D gene: -
CDR3 DNA: TGCAGCGCCCTTGAGGATTCCTACGAGCAGTACTTC
CDR3 protein: CSALEDSYEQYF

J gene: TRBJ1-1
V gene: TRBV27
clone size: -
D gene: -
CDR3 DNA: TGTGCCAGCAGTTTACAGGGGAGGGGGACTGAAGCTTTCTTT
CDR3 protein: CASSLQGRGTEAFF

J gene: TRBJ2-3
V gene: TRBV24-1
clone size: -
D gene: TRBD2
CDR3 DNA: TGTGCCACCGAACGGGAGGTCGGGGATACGCAGTATTTT
CDR3 protein: CATEREVGDTQYF

J gene: TRBJ1-1
V gene: TRBV11-2
clone size: many
D gene: TRBD1
CDR3 DNA: TGTGCCAGCAGCATTACCGGGACAGGGGGCACTGAAGCTTTCTTT
CDR3 protein: CASSITGTGGTEAFF

J gene: TRBJ2-7
V gene: TRBV29-1
clone size: few
D gene: -
CDR3 DNA: TGCAGCGTTGATGAGGGAACGAGCGAGCAGTACTTC
CDR3 protein: CSVDEGTSEQYF

J gene: TRBJ2-3
V gene: TRBV29-1
clone size: -
D gene: -
CDR3 DNA: TGCAGCGTTGAAGGACAGGCCAGGACAGATACGCAGTATTTT
CDR3 protein: CSVEGQARTDTQYF

J gene: TRBJ1-2
V gene: TRBV6-5
clone size: -
D gene: TRBD1
CDR3 DNA: TGTGCCAGCAGTTACTCGCCGGGACAGGGGGTTCATGGCTACACCTTC
CDR3 protein: CASSYSPGQGVHGYTF

J gene: TRBJ1-2
V gene: TRBV12-3/TRBV12-4
clone size: many
D gene: -
CDR3 DNA: TGTGCCAGCTGTACCCAGGGCAGCTTCTATGGCTACACCTTC
CDR3 protein: CASCTQGSFYGYTF

J gene: TRBJ2-2
V gene: TRBV11-2
clone size: many
D gene: -
CDR3 DNA: TGTGCCAGCAGCTTAGGCGGTTCGAACACCGGGGAGCTGTTTTTT
CDR3 protein: CASSLGGSNTGELFF

J gene: TRBJ2-1
V gene: TRBV6-1
clone size: -
D gene: -
CDR3 DNA: TGTGCCAGCAGTGACCTTATACCAGGGGGGACTGAGCAGTTCTTC
CDR3 protein: CASSDLIPGGTEQFF

J gene: TRBJ2-3
V gene: TRBV29-1
clone size: many
D gene: -
CDR3 DNA: TGCAGCGTGATCTTTGCGGGGGCTACCACAGATACGCAGTATTTT
CDR3 protein: CSVIFAGATTDTQYF

J gene: TRBJ2-6
V gene: TRBV10-3
clone size: few
D gene: -
CDR3 DNA: TGTGCCATCAGTGAGAGGACTGCTCTGGGGGCCAACGTCCTGACTTTC
CDR3 protein: CAISERTALGANVLTF

J gene: TRBJ2-5
V gene: TRBV6-2/TRBV6-3
clone size: -
D gene: -
CDR3 DNA: TGTGCCAGCGCTGTCAGACAAGAGACCCAGTACTTC
CDR3 protein: CASAVRQETQYF

J gene: TRBJ1-1
V gene: TRBV4-1
clone size: few
D gene: -
CDR3 DNA: TGCGCCAGCAGCCCCCAACAGGGAGTGAGCACTGAAGCTTTCTTT
CDR3 protein: CASSPQQGVSTEAFF

J gene: TRBJ2-7
V gene: TRBV2
clone size: -
D gene: -
CDR3 DNA: TGTGCCAGCCAGATTGGACGTAGCGAGCAGTACTTC
CDR3 protein: CASQIGRSEQYF

J gene: TRBJ2-2
V gene: TRBV7-9
clone size: -
D gene: -
CDR3 DNA: TGTGCCAGCAGCTTAAGTGGACCGACGAACACCGGGGAGCTGTTTTTT
CDR3 protein: CASSLSGPTNTGELFF

J gene: TRBJ2-6
V gene: TRBV7-9
clone size: -
D gene: -
CDR3 DNA: TGTGCCCCGGACCAAGGGGTTGAGGCCAACGTCCTGACTTTC
CDR3 protein: CAPDQGVEANVLTF

J gene: TRBJ2-1
V gene: TRBV7-3
clone size: few
D gene: -
CDR3 DNA: TGTGCCAGCAGCTTAACGGTGGGCTCCTACAATGAGCAGTTCTTC
CDR3 protein: CASSLTVGSYNEQFF

J gene: TRBJ1-2
V gene: TRBV27
clone size: -
D gene: -
CDR3 DNA: TGTGCCAGCAGTTTATCGAAGGCTCCAGGGAACTATGGCTACACCTTC
CDR3 protein: CASSLSKAPGNYGYTF

J gene: TRBJ2-5
V gene: TRBV7-8
clone size: few
D gene: -
CDR3 DNA: TGTGCCAGCAGCCCACTTTCGCTATCGCAAGAGACCCAGTACTTC
CDR3 protein: CASSPLSLSQETQYF

J gene: TRBJ1-1
V gene: TRBV20-1
clone size: many
D gene: -
CDR3 DNA: TGCAGTGCTAGAGATCAAGGAGGGGCAGAAGCTTTCTTT
CDR3 protein: CSARDQGGAEAFF

J gene: TRBJ1-5
V gene: TRBV7-9
clone size: -
D gene: -
CDR3 DNA: TGTGCCAGCAGCTTAACCACTAAACCAAATCAGCCCCAGCATTTT
CDR3 protein: CASSLTTKPNQPQHF

J gene: TRBJ2-1
V gene: TRBV6-2/TRBV6-3
clone size: many
D gene: TRBD2
CDR3 DNA: TGTGCCAGCAGACAGAGACTAGCGGGGGTCTACAATGAGCAGTTCTTC
CDR3 protein: CASRQRLAGVYNEQFF

J gene: TRBJ2-1
V gene: TRBV2
clone size: -
D gene: TRBD2
CDR3 DNA: TGTGCCAGCACCGTAGCGGGGGGGCCTTACAATGAGCAGTTCTTC
CDR3 protein: CASTVAGGPYNEQFF

J gene: TRBJ1-1
V gene: TRBV9
clone size: few
D gene: TRBD1
CDR3 DNA: TGTGCCAGCAGCGATGGACAGGGGGCGGGCACTGAAGCTTTCTTT
CDR3 protein: CASSDGQGAGTEAFF

J gene: TRBJ2-1
V gene: TRBV5-6
clone size: many
D gene: TRBD2
CDR3 DNA: TGTGCCAGCAACTTCGCGACTAGCGGGGGCCCCGCCTACAATGAGCAGTTCTTC
CDR3 protein: CASNFATSGGPAYNEQFF

J gene: TRBJ1-5
V gene: TRBV20-1
clone size: few
D gene: -
CDR3 DNA: TGCAGTGCTAGACAGGGCCTGCAGGTCAATCAGCCCCAGCATTTT
CDR3 protein: CSARQGLQVNQPQHF

J gene: TRBJ2-2
V gene: TRBV2
clone size: many
D gene: -
CDR3 DNA: TGTGCCAGCAGTGCCCAGAGGAACACCGGGGAGCTGTTTTTT
CDR3 protein: CASSAQRNTGELFF

J gene: TRBJ1-1
V gene: TRBV30
clone size: -
D gene: -
CDR3 DNA: TGTGCCTGGAGGACTACAATCGCTGAAGCTTTCTTT
CDR3 protein: CAWRTTIAEAFF

J gene: TRBJ1-3
V gene: TRBV5-1
clone size: few
D gene: TRBD1
CDR3 DNA: TGCGCCAGCAGCAACAGGACAGGGAGCTCTGGAAACACCATATATTTT
CDR3 protein: CASSNRTGSSGNTIYF

J gene: TRBJ2-2
V gene: TRBV29-1
clone size: -
D gene: TRBD2
CDR3 DNA: TGCAGCACCGATAGCGGGGGGAGTTACACCGGGGAGCTGTTTTTT
CDR3 protein: CSTDSGGSYTGELFF

J gene: TRBJ2-2
V gene: TRBV12-3/TRBV12-4
clone size: few
D gene: -
CDR3 DNA: TGTGCCAGCAGTTTAGTTGGCAGCCCCGGGGAGCTGTTTTTT
CDR3 protein: CASSLVGSPGELFF

J gene: TRBJ1-2
V gene: TRBV27
clone size: many
D gene: -
CDR3 DNA: TGTGCCAGCACCACCGCATTCGGAAGTGGCTACACCTTC
CDR3 protein: CASTTAFGSGYTF

J gene: TRBJ1-4
V gene: TRBV20-1
clone size: many
D gene: -
CDR3 DNA: TGCAGTGCTAGGGAAGGGGGGGCAGGTGAAAAACTGTTTTTT
CDR3 protein: CSAREGGAGEKLFF

J gene: TRBJ1-2
V gene: TRBV5-5
clone size: -
D gene: TRBD1
CDR3 DNA: TGTGCCAGCAGCCGGGACAGTCTCTATGGCTACACCTTC
CDR3 protein: CASSRDSLYGYTF

J gene: TRBJ2-3
V gene: TRBV7-2
clone size: few
D gene: TRBD1
CDR3 DNA: TGTGCCAGCAGCCCCGGGACAGGGGGTGCAGATACGCAGTATTTT
CDR3 protein: CASSPGTGGADTQYF

J gene: TRBJ1-6
V gene: TRBV19
clone size: many
D gene: TRBD1
CDR3 DNA: TGTGCCACCAACCCAGGGGGCGCTTCCTATAATTCACCCCTCCACTTT
CDR3 protein: CATNPGGASYNSPLHF

J gene: TRBJ2-5
V gene: TRBV18
clone size: many
D gene: -
CDR3 DNA: TGTGCCAGCTCACCAGACCTCGCAGAGACCCAGTACTTC
CDR3 protein: CASSPDLAETQYF

J gene: TRBJ2-1
V gene: TRBV3-1
clone size: -
D gene: TRBD2
CDR3 DNA: TGTGCCAGCAGACCTAGCGGGGCGAACTACAATGAGCAGTTCTTC
CDR3 protein: CASRPSGANYNEQFF

J gene: TRBJ1-6
V gene: TRBV20-1
clone size: few
D gene: TRBD1
CDR3 DNA: TGCAGTGCTACCCCCGGGACAGGAAACAATTCACCCCTCCACTTT
CDR3 protein: CSATPGTGNNSPLHF

J gene: TRBJ2-2
V gene: TRBV29-1
clone size: many
D gene: TRBD1
CDR3 DNA: TGCAGCGCCGACCCGGGACAGTCGAACACCGGGGAGCTGTTTTTT
CDR3 protein: CSADPGQSNTGELFF

J gene: TRBJ2-7
V gene: TRBV10-3
clone size: -
D gene: TRBD2
CDR3 DNA: TGTGCCATCAGTGAGTCGGAGCGGGGCGCCTACGAGCAGTACTTC
CDR3 protein: CAISESERGAYEQYF

J gene: TRBJ2-3
V gene: TRBV9
clone size: many
D gene: -
CDR3 DNA: TGTGCCAGCAGCTCCTGGGGCACAGATACGCAGTATTTT
CDR3 protein: CASSSWGTDTQYF

J gene: TRBJ1-1
V gene: TRBV7-9
clone size: few
D gene: -
CDR3 DNA: TGTGCCAGCGGTTACCCTGAAGCTTTCTTT
CDR3 protein: CASGYPEAFF

J gene: TRBJ2-3
V gene: TRBV6-5
clone size: few
D gene: -
CDR3 DNA: TGTGCCAGCAGCCCCACTGGGGGAGGCACAGATACGCAGTATTTT
CDR3 protein: CASSPTGGGTDTQYF

J gene: TRBJ2-6
V gene: TRBV9
clone size: many
D gene: -
CDR3 DNA: TGTGCCAGCAGCGTAAGTGGGGCCAACGTCCTGACTTTC
CDR3 protein: CASSVSGANVLTF

J gene: TRBJ2-5
V gene: TRBV11-2
clone size: many
D gene: TRBD2
CDR3 DNA: TGTGCCAGCAGCAGGACTAGCGGGGGGGCCGGGGATGGAGAGACCCAGTACTTC
CDR3 protein: CASSRTSGGAGDGETQYF

J gene: TRBJ1-2
V gene: TRBV12-3/TRBV12-4
clone size: many
D gene: -
CDR3 DNA: TGTGCCAGCAGCCATACAGGTAGTTGGACCTATGGCTACACCTTC
CDR3 protein: CASSHTGSWTYGYTF

J gene: TRBJ2-2
V gene: TRBV5-1
clone size: -
D gene: -
CDR3 DNA: TGCGCCAGCAGCGCGGTAGAAGCGAACACCGGGGAGCTGTTTTTT
CDR3 protein: CASSAVEANTGELFF